What follows is one T cell receptor beta chain and its context. Its antigen is as yet unknown. TCRbeta library preparation incorporated unique molecular identifiers. TCRdb itself ran the PCR reads through MiXCR, one entry per CDR3 protein. The sample consists of some 310,000 distinct CDR3 sequences, roughly 21% of them appearing once. The data belong to a study of T-cell reconstitution after alpha-beta-depleted transplantation in children. Notes on the study in general: Newly produced T cells mostly accounted for T-cell counts and diversity one year post-transplant.

CDR1 is SGHDT and CDR2 is YYEEEE in the germline V gene. V lost 3 bases to trimming and J lost 6 bases, with 22 bases between them. The CDR3 covers 16 residues. The specimen was PBMCs, mostly from graft donor cells, collected 180 days after TCRalphabeta/CD19-depleted stem cell transplant. The sequence was obtained from a male patient between 10 and 17 years old who had a stem cell transplant for acute lymphoblastic leukemia, so the T cells may come from the graft donor. The V gene is TRBV5-6, the J gene TRBJ2-7; perhaps D is TRBD1 or TRBD2 (5 bases each). The DNA of the CDR3 is TGTGCCAGCAGCTCTCGGGACCACGGGGTTTCGGGCGAGCAGTACTTC. Encoded protein: CASSSRDHGVSGEQYF. The whole variable domain, filled in from reference TRBV5-6 and TRBJ2-7, reads DAGVTQSPTHLIKTRGQQVTLRCSPKSGHDTVSWYQQALGQGPQFIFQYYEEEERQRGNFPDRFSGHQFPNYSSELNVNALLLGDSALYLCASSSRDHGVSGEQYFGPGTRLTVT.